These 12 T cell receptor beta chains were all obtained from the same sample, sequenced in a study of T cells in Graves' hyperthyroidism and ophthalmopathy (dated by TCRdb to between 2017 and 2020). Libraries came from multiplex PCR. Sequencer: Illumina HiSeq 2000. The TCR beta CDR3 regions were amplified from RNA transcripts. A first-round RT-PCR of the TCR CDR3 used the HTBI primer set with the Qiagen OneStep RT-PCR kit. The raw public data were reprocessed by TCRdb itself: fastp quality trimming at Q25, MiXCR clonotype calling, in-frame beta chains only. Identical CDR3 proteins give one entry, which carries the most common genes and DNA. The sample table contains about 600,000 distinct CDR3 sequences; only one count was recorded for about a sixth of them. The top ten constitute 2.5% to 4% of the sample. The source material was blood. The receptors derive from a woman in her forties with Graves' ophthalmopathy.

This clonotype was detected a few times. This chain connects TRBV3-1 to TRBJ1-4; a weak D match, TRBD1 (6 bases). V was trimmed by 2 bases and J by 8 bases, leaving 12 bases between them. From germline, CDR1 is LGHDT and CDR2 YNNKEL (reference sequence). This CDR3 region has 14 residues. CDR3 sequence reads: CASSQLAGDEKLFF. The CDR3 DNA sequence: TGTGCCAGCAGCCAATTGGCAGGGGACGAAAAACTGTTTTTT.

Points on this clonotype: A much more abundant neighbour one base away suggests this may be a read error. The chain combines TRBV27 with TRBJ2-1, with a possible D match to TRBD1 (6 bases). Germline CDR1 MNHEY, CDR2 SMNVEV (reference sequence). The CDR3 is 17 residues long. V was pared by 2 bases and J by 2 bases, with 16 bases between. CDR3 protein: CASSLVRVQGPYNEQFF. CDR3 DNA sequence: TGTGCCAGCAGTTTAGTCCGGGTGCAGGGGCCCTACAATGAGCAGTTCTTC.

This clonotype was observed many times. This rearrangement joins TRBV30 to TRBJ1-4, with D possibly TRBD1 on 5 matching bases. The CDR3 covers 14 residues. Trimming left V 8 bases short and J 5 bases short, with 18 bases between. The germline V gene has CDR1 GTSNPN and CDR2 SVGIG (reference sequence). The CDR3 region is CASPLDRGNEKLFF. The CDR3 DNA is TGTGCCAGCCCTCTAGACAGAGGGAATGAAAAACTGTTTTTT. Filled out from reference TRBV30 and TRBJ1-4, the complete variable domain reads SQTIHQWPATLVQPVGSPLSLECTVEGTSNPNLYWYRQAAGRGLQLLFYSVGIGQISSEVPQNLSASRPQDRQFILSSKKLLLSDSGFYLCASPLDRGNEKLFFGSGTQLSVL.

The chain has TRBV14 and TRBJ2-1; 11 bases agree with TRBD2. The CDR3 contains 17 residues. V trimming: 0 bases; J trimming: 4 bases; junction bases outside the gene matches: 5. Germline CDR1 is SGHDN and CDR2 is FVKESK. This CDR3 reads CASSQDWGTSGYNEQFF. As DNA, the CDR3 is TGTGCCAGCAGCCAAGATTGGGGGACTAGCGGATACAATGAGCAGTTCTTC.

The chain links TRBV6-2 or TRBV6-3 to TRBJ1-6; tentative D call: TRBD1 (6 bases). Trimming pared 7 bases from V and 9 bases from J, leaving 13 bases between. The CDR3 totals 13 residues. CDR1 and CDR2 from the germline V gene are MNHEY and SVGEGT. DNA of the CDR3: TGTGCCAGCACTGCGGGGGGGGCTTCACCCCTCCACTTT. Amino acids: CASTAGGASPLHF.

CDR3 protein: CASSASGTSGSTDTQYF. DNA for the CDR3: TGTGCCAGCAGTGCTTCCGGGACTAGCGGTAGCACAGATACGCAGTATTTT. The V and J genes are TRBV12-3 or TRBV12-4 and TRBJ2-3; TRBD2 matches at 11 bases. V gave up 5 bases and J gave up 0 bases; unmatched junction bases: 7. The CDR3 runs 17 residues.

This rearrangement joins TRBV7-9 to TRBJ2-3, with 12 bases matching TRBD2. The CDR3 is made up of 14 amino acids. Germline V gene lookup returns CDR1 SEHNR and CDR2 FQNEAQ (reference sequence). Unmatched junction bases numbered 1, after V lost 4 bases and J lost 5 bases. The CDR3 reads CASSWTSGIDTQYF. In nucleotides, the CDR3 is TGTGCCAGCAGCTGGACTAGCGGGATAGATACGCAGTATTTT.

The chain joins TRBV5-8 to TRBJ1-6; D ambiguous. V was trimmed by 5 bases and J by 13 bases, leaving 16 bases between them. CDR3 length: 13 amino acids. Germline V CDR1 and CDR2: SGHTS, YDEGEE. CDR3 DNA: TGTGCCAGCAGATCCGTCCTCTTCGGGCCCCTCCACTTT. Protein product: CASRSVLFGPLHF.

This clonotype was observed a few times. The rearrangement joins TRBV6-1 to TRBJ1-3; no firm D call. The CDR3 totals 13 residues. V was clipped by 7 bases and J by 1 base, with 8 bases between them. Germline CDR1 reads MNHNS; CDR2 reads SASEGT. The CDR3 spells CASNEGSGNTIYF. The CDR3 DNA follows: TGTGCCAGCAACGAGGGATCTGGAAACACCATATATTTT.

The chain carries TRBV27 and TRBJ2-3; D is possibly TRBD2 (6 bases). V was pared by 6 bases and J by 4 bases, with 20 bases between. CDR1 is MNHEY and CDR2 is SMNVEV in the germline V gene (reference sequence). This CDR3 spans 16 amino acids. The CDR3 DNA reads TGTGCCAGCAGGACCGTGGGCCGCCGGGGGTCAGATACGCAGTATTTT. Translated, it gives CASRTVGRRGSDTQYF.

There are a few counts of this clonotype. The chain links TRBV2 to TRBJ2-1; 11 positions match TRBD1. V was pared by 6 bases and J by 9 bases, with 19 bases of the junction left unmatched. The CDR3 contains 18 residues. The germline CDR1 and CDR2 sequences are SNHLY and FYNNEI. In nucleotides, the CDR3 is TGTGCCAGCAGCCAAACTCGCGGGACAGGGGGTCGGAGTGCTGAGCAGTTCTTC. Translating it yields CASSQTRGTGGRSAEQFF. Supplemented by reference TRBV2 and TRBJ2-1, the full variable domain reads EPEVTQTPSHQVTQMGQEVILRCVPISNHLYFYWYRQILGQKVEFLVSFYNNEISEKSEIFDDQFSVERPDGSNFTLKIRSTKLEDSAMYFCASSQTRGTGGRSAEQFFGPGTRLTVL.

This clonotype was detected many times. The chain links TRBV28 to TRBJ1-2; 8 positions match TRBD1. CDR1 and CDR2 (germline): MDHEN, SYDVKM. This CDR3 is 13 amino acids long. V lost 3 bases to trimming and J lost 8 bases; unmatched junction nucleotides: 5. CDR3 sequence (DNA): TGTGCCAGCAGTTTCCAGGGGGCAACGGGCTACACCTTC. This encodes CASSFQGATGYTF.